This is a list of T cell receptor beta chains from one sample in a study of tumor-infiltrating lymphocytes in primary liver carcinoma. MiXCR was run by TCRdb on the multiplex PCR reads, yielding one entry per CDR3 protein. The data contain 180,000 or so distinct CDR3 sequences, approximately 60% of them singletons. The source material was peripheral blood. These TCRs come from a man aged 35 to 55 with primary liver carcinoma and hepatitis B virus infection. Both conserved end residues are part of each CDR3. Fields, in order: CDR3 protein, CDR3 DNA, D gene, clone size, V gene, J gene. The D gene is left open where the match is weak. Part of the rows lack a size; the others show once, few, many or a class for expanded clones.

CASSLEGRQGFNEQFF	TGTGCCAGCAGCTTAGAGGGCAGGCAGGGGTTCAATGAGCAGTTCTTC	.	many	TRBV7-2	TRBJ2-1
CASSPGPGWGNTEAFF	TGTGCCAGCAGTCCCGGGCCCGGGTGGGGGAACACTGAAGCTTTCTTT	.	.	TRBV12-3/TRBV12-4	TRBJ1-1
CANTQLRGYQETQYF	TGTGCCAACACTCAGTTAAGGGGTTACCAAGAGACCCAGTACTTC	.	once	TRBV6-2/TRBV6-3	TRBJ2-5
CASSQVGNGYTF	TGCGCCAGCAGCCAAGTGGGGAACGGCTACACCTTC	.	few	TRBV4-1	TRBJ1-2
CVSSLALGREQFF	TGTGTCAGCAGCTTAGCATTGGGTAGGGAGCAGTTCTTC	.	.	TRBV7-9	TRBJ2-1
CASSSDRGNQPQHF	TGTGCCAGCAGTTCTGACCGGGGCAATCAGCCCCAGCATTTT	.	many	TRBV6-5	TRBJ1-5
CASSLDSESRYKNIQYF	TGTGCCAGCAGCTTAGATAGCGAGTCAAGATACAAAAACATTCAGTACTTC	.	.	TRBV11-2	TRBJ2-4
CASSYSTAGLYEQYF	TGTGCCAGCAGTTACTCGACTGCGGGGCTTTACGAGCAGTACTTC	.	few	TRBV6-5	TRBJ2-7
CASGGGDYPYEQYF	TGTGCCAGTGGGGGGGGGGACTACCCCTACGAACAGTACTTC	TRBD2	.	TRBV12-3/TRBV12-4	TRBJ2-7
CASSYGLAGAASTDAKYF	TGTGCCAGCAGCTACGGACTAGCGGGAGCAGCTAGCACAGATGCGAAGTATTTT	TRBD2	.	TRBV11-1	TRBJ2-3
CASSPDAGGSYEQYF	TGTGCCAGCAGCCCGGATGCGGGAGGAAGCTACGAGCAGTACTTC	TRBD2	.	TRBV11-2	TRBJ2-7
CASSQTGLGDPSYNEQFF	TGTGCCAGCAGCCAAACGGGACTAGGGGATCCCTCCTACAATGAGCAGTTCTTC	TRBD2	.	TRBV11-2	TRBJ2-1
CVSSYPPSGRADTQYF	TGTGTCAGCAGTTACCCACCTAGCGGGAGAGCAGATACGCAGTATTTT	TRBD2	.	TRBV6-6	TRBJ2-3
CASSGVFFGANVLTF	TGTGCCAGCAGTGGGGTCTTCTTTGGGGCCAACGTCCTGACTTTC	.	.	TRBV6-1	TRBJ2-6
CSVDQRQASSYNEQFF	TGCAGCGTTGATCAGAGGCAGGCCAGCTCCTACAATGAGCAGTTCTTC	.	once	TRBV29-1	TRBJ2-1
CASSSAGGQDTEAFF	TGTGCCAGCAGTTCCGCCGGGGGGCAGGACACTGAAGCTTTCTTT	.	few	TRBV28	TRBJ1-1
CAWDRGDSGANALTF	TGTGCCTGGGACAGGGGTGACTCTGGGGCCAACGCCCTGACTTTC	TRBD1	.	TRBV30	TRBJ2-6
CATSQRGTGKGETQYF	TGTGCCACCTCCCAAAGGGGGACAGGCAAGGGAGAGACCCAGTACTTC	TRBD1	.	TRBV6-1	TRBJ2-5
CASSLRTGVYEQYF	TGTGCCAGCAGCTTACGGACAGGCGTCTACGAGCAGTACTTC	TRBD1	.	TRBV11-1	TRBJ2-7
CAISESIFSGGNEQFF	TGTGCCATCAGTGAGTCGATCTTTAGCGGGGGCAATGAGCAGTTCTTC	TRBD2	.	TRBV10-3	TRBJ2-1
CASSESGIGSYGQYF	TGCGCCAGCAGTGAGTCCGGCATAGGATCCTACGGGCAGTACTTC	.	.	TRBV10-1	TRBJ2-7
CASSYLGGTVRSGEIFTDTQYF	TGTGCCAGCAGTTACTTGGGCGGGACAGTCCGTAGCGGGGAGATCTTCACAGATACGCAGTATTTT	.	.	TRBV6-6	TRBJ2-3
CASSLVRGLAVRTPYEQYF	TGTGCCAGCAGCTTAGTCCGGGGACTAGCGGTGCGCACACCCTACGAGCAGTACTTC	TRBD2	.	TRBV7-8	TRBJ2-7
CASSFSGWETRYF	TGTGCCAGCAGCTTCTCGGGCTGGGAGACCCGGTACTTC	.	.	TRBV11-2	TRBJ2-5